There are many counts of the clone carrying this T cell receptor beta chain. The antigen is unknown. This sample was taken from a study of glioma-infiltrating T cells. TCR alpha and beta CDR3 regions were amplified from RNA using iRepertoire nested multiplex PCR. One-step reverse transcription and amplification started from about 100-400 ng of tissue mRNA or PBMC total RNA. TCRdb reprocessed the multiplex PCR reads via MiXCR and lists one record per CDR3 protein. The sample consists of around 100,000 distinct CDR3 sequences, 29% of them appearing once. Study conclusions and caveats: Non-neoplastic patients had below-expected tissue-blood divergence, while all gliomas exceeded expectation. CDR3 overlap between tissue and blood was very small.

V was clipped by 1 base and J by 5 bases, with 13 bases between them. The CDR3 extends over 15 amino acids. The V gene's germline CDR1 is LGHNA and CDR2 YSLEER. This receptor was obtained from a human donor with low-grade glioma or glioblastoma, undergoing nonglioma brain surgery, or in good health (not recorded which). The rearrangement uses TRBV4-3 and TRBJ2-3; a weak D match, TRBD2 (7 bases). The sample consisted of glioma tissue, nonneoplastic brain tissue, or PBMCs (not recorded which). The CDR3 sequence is CASSQGGGGGDTQYF. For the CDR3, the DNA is TGCGCCAGCAGCCAAGGGGGGGGCGGCGGAGATACGCAGTATTTT.